Listed below are T cell receptor beta chains from one sample, sequenced in a study of blood T cell repertoires in COVID-19. Produced via immunoSEQ multiplex PCR; TCRdb's table is partial and in-frame only. The sample shows around 85,000 clones, around 90% of them seen only once. Sequencing was done on a sample of peripheral blood. The receptors come from a woman aged 80 or over with active or convalescent COVID-19. Each CDR3 is given with its conserved first and last residue. A D gene is named only where the DNA matches it firmly. Only part of the rows carry a size: once, few, many, or a class if the clone is expanded.

cdr3_nt: TGTGCCAGCAGCAGGAGCGGGAGGGCCGGGAATGAGCAGTTCTTC
cdr3_aa: CASSRSGRAGNEQFF
d_call: TRBD2
clone_size: -
j_call: TRBJ2-1
v_call: TRBV5-4

cdr3_nt: TGTGCCAGTAGTAGTCGACTCCTTGGCTACACCTTC
cdr3_aa: CASSSRLLGYTF
d_call: -
clone_size: -
j_call: TRBJ1-2
v_call: TRBV19

cdr3_nt: TGCAGCGTCTTCTCGGACAAGGAGACCCAGTACTTC
cdr3_aa: CSVFSDKETQYF
d_call: -
clone_size: -
j_call: TRBJ2-5
v_call: TRBV29-1

cdr3_nt: TGCGCCAGCAGCGAAACAGGGGGTCATGAAAAACTGTTTTTT
cdr3_aa: CASSETGGHEKLFF
d_call: TRBD1
clone_size: -
j_call: TRBJ1-4
v_call: TRBV5-1

cdr3_nt: TGTGCCAGCAGTTCCGGGCGGGAGGGTACCGGGGAGCTGTTTTTT
cdr3_aa: CASSSGREGTGELFF
d_call: TRBD2
clone_size: -
j_call: TRBJ2-2
v_call: TRBV27

cdr3_nt: TGTGCCAGCAGTCTAGCGGACACCTCCTACAATGAGCAGTTCTTC
cdr3_aa: CASSLADTSYNEQFF
d_call: TRBD2
clone_size: once
j_call: TRBJ2-1
v_call: TRBV6-5

cdr3_nt: TGCGCCAGCAGCCAAGACATAATGGGAGGACAGCCCCAGCATTTT
cdr3_aa: CASSQDIMGGQPQHF
d_call: -
clone_size: -
j_call: TRBJ1-5
v_call: TRBV4-1

cdr3_nt: TGTGCCAGCTCCCCCACAGGGACTGAAGCTTTCTTT
cdr3_aa: CASSPTGTEAFF
d_call: -
clone_size: -
j_call: TRBJ1-1
v_call: TRBV18

cdr3_nt: TGTGCCAGCTCACCGGACAGTTCCTACGAGCAGTACTTC
cdr3_aa: CASSPDSSYEQYF
d_call: -
clone_size: -
j_call: TRBJ2-7
v_call: TRBV18

cdr3_nt: TGTGCCAGCAGTTTAACAGGGCCAGACTCTGGAAACACCATATATTTT
cdr3_aa: CASSLTGPDSGNTIYF
d_call: -
clone_size: -
j_call: TRBJ1-3
v_call: TRBV28

cdr3_nt: TGTGCCACCAGCAGAGAATTTATTGAGGTTTTGCAGTACTTC
cdr3_aa: CATSREFIEVLQYF
d_call: -
clone_size: -
j_call: TRBJ2-4
v_call: TRBV15

cdr3_nt: TGTGCCAGCAGCCCCCGGGACAGGTCCTACGAGCAGTACTTC
cdr3_aa: CASSPRDRSYEQYF
d_call: TRBD1
clone_size: few
j_call: TRBJ2-7
v_call: TRBV5-8

cdr3_nt: TGTGCCAGTATTACCAGGGGAAATAGCAATCAGCCCCAGCATTTT
cdr3_aa: CASITRGNSNQPQHF
d_call: -
clone_size: -
j_call: TRBJ1-5
v_call: TRBV19

cdr3_nt: TGTGCCAGCAGCCCCCGGACTAGCTCCTACGAGCAGTACTTC
cdr3_aa: CASSPRTSSYEQYF
d_call: TRBD2
clone_size: once
j_call: TRBJ2-7
v_call: TRBV4-2

cdr3_nt: TGCAGCGTTGATATGGGAGTCGACGAGCAGTACTTC
cdr3_aa: CSVDMGVDEQYF
d_call: -
clone_size: -
j_call: TRBJ2-7
v_call: TRBV29-1

cdr3_nt: TGTGCCAGCAGCTTGACGCAGGGTCGCACCGGGGAGCTGTTTTTT
cdr3_aa: CASSLTQGRTGELFF
d_call: -
clone_size: -
j_call: TRBJ2-2
v_call: TRBV5-6

cdr3_nt: TGCGCCAGCAGCCAGGAGGCAGGGCAGGGGGCAGCTTTCTTT
cdr3_aa: CASSQEAGQGAAFF
d_call: TRBD1
clone_size: -
j_call: TRBJ1-1
v_call: TRBV5-1

cdr3_nt: TGTGCCAGCAGCGCGGGGGAGGGCGGTAGCGGGCGTACGCAGTATTTT
cdr3_aa: CASSAGEGGSGRTQYF
d_call: TRBD2
clone_size: -
j_call: TRBJ2-3
v_call: TRBV9

cdr3_nt: TGTGCCAGCAGTTTCCGGGGGGTATACAATGAGCAGTTCTTC
cdr3_aa: CASSFRGVYNEQFF
d_call: TRBD2
clone_size: once
j_call: TRBJ2-1
v_call: TRBV27

cdr3_nt: TGTGCCAGCAGCCCTCTTGGAGGGAACACCGGGGAGCTGTTTTTT
cdr3_aa: CASSPLGGNTGELFF
d_call: -
clone_size: -
j_call: TRBJ2-2
v_call: TRBV27

cdr3_nt: TGTGCCAGTAGTACCCAGCGGGGGTTCACAGATACGCAGTATTTT
cdr3_aa: CASSTQRGFTDTQYF
d_call: TRBD2
clone_size: -
j_call: TRBJ2-3
v_call: TRBV19

cdr3_nt: TGTGCCAGCAGCTTAGCTCCTAGCGGGCTTTACGAGCAGTACTTC
cdr3_aa: CASSLAPSGLYEQYF
d_call: TRBD2
clone_size: -
j_call: TRBJ2-7
v_call: TRBV7-2

cdr3_nt: TGTGCCAGCAGCCAAGATACGGGGGTTAGCTATGGCTACACCTTC
cdr3_aa: CASSQDTGVSYGYTF
d_call: -
clone_size: once
j_call: TRBJ1-2
v_call: TRBV14

cdr3_nt: TGTGCCAGCAGCTTAGCTAGCGGGACCTACAATGAGCAGTTCTTC
cdr3_aa: CASSLASGTYNEQFF
d_call: TRBD2
clone_size: -
j_call: TRBJ2-1
v_call: TRBV7-9

cdr3_nt: TGCGCCAGCAGCCAAGGCCTAGCGGGAGTAGTCCACGAGCAGTACTTC
cdr3_aa: CASSQGLAGVVHEQYF
d_call: TRBD2
clone_size: -
j_call: TRBJ2-7
v_call: TRBV4-3

cdr3_nt: TGTGCCAGCAGTTTACTTGGTCAGTCCTACGAGCAGTACTTC
cdr3_aa: CASSLLGQSYEQYF
d_call: -
clone_size: -
j_call: TRBJ2-7
v_call: TRBV28

cdr3_nt: TGCGCCAGCAGCTTATATTCGGGAGCAAAAGAGAATGAGCAGTTCTTC
cdr3_aa: CASSLYSGAKENEQFF
d_call: -
clone_size: -
j_call: TRBJ2-1
v_call: TRBV5-1

cdr3_nt: TGTGCCAGCAGCTTCAAAACAGGGCTCTATGGCTACACCTTC
cdr3_aa: CASSFKTGLYGYTF
d_call: -
clone_size: -
j_call: TRBJ1-2
v_call: TRBV7-2

cdr3_nt: TGTGCCAGCAGTGACACTAGCGGTTCAAGGCCAGATACGCAGTATTTT
cdr3_aa: CASSDTSGSRPDTQYF
d_call: TRBD2
clone_size: -
j_call: TRBJ2-3
v_call: TRBV2

cdr3_nt: TGTGCCAGCTCACCTGGACAGGTTCCTAGCTCCTACAATGAGCAGTTCTTC
cdr3_aa: CASSPGQVPSSYNEQFF
d_call: TRBD1
clone_size: -
j_call: TRBJ2-1
v_call: TRBV18

cdr3_nt: TGTGCCAGCAGACCTAGCGGTAACACCGGGGAGCTGTTTTTT
cdr3_aa: CASRPSGNTGELFF
d_call: TRBD2
clone_size: -
j_call: TRBJ2-2
v_call: TRBV27

cdr3_nt: TGTGCCAGCAGCCCCAGGGGCCGGATCGGCTACGAGCAGTACTTC
cdr3_aa: CASSPRGRIGYEQYF
d_call: -
clone_size: -
j_call: TRBJ2-7
v_call: TRBV14

cdr3_nt: TGTGCCAGTAGTGCGAGGGGGCTGAACACTGAAGCTTTCTTT
cdr3_aa: CASSARGLNTEAFF
d_call: TRBD1
clone_size: -
j_call: TRBJ1-1
v_call: TRBV19

cdr3_nt: TGTGCCAGTAGTATAGCGGGTACAGGGGTAGATACGCAGTATTTT
cdr3_aa: CASSIAGTGVDTQYF
d_call: TRBD1
clone_size: -
j_call: TRBJ2-3
v_call: TRBV19

cdr3_nt: TGTGCCAGCAGCTATCCACCGGGACAGGGCGAGTGGATGTATGGCTACACCTTC
cdr3_aa: CASSYPPGQGEWMYGYTF
d_call: TRBD1
clone_size: -
j_call: TRBJ1-2
v_call: TRBV5-4

cdr3_nt: TGTGCCAGCAGTTACTCACCCCAGGGAGGCACTGAAGCTTTCTTT
cdr3_aa: CASSYSPQGGTEAFF
d_call: -
clone_size: -
j_call: TRBJ1-1
v_call: TRBV6-6

cdr3_nt: TGTGCCAGTAGTATCGGACAGGGTGATTCACCCCTCCACTTT
cdr3_aa: CASSIGQGDSPLHF
d_call: TRBD1
clone_size: -
j_call: TRBJ1-6
v_call: TRBV19

cdr3_nt: TGCAGCGTGTCCTGGACTAGCGGAGGGGGAAACAATGAGCAGTTCTTC
cdr3_aa: CSVSWTSGGGNNEQFF
d_call: TRBD2
clone_size: -
j_call: TRBJ2-1
v_call: TRBV29-1